The clone carrying this T cell receptor (beta chain) came up a few times. These data belong to a study of beta chain features in type 1 diabetes. Expressed TCRB transcripts were sequenced, since all the RNA that had been isolated was reverse transcribed. TCRdb's copy holds only in-frame clones and misses some; the assay was immunoSEQ multiplex PCR. The table shows approximately 300,000 clones, with 9.5% to 12% occurring only once. This CDR3 has 14 residues. The germline V gene has CDR1 MNHEY and CDR2 SVGAGI. Trimming took 0 bases from V and 6 from J; bases not matched to a gene: 3. The TCR comes from a woman in her 30s in good health. This rearrangement joins TRBV6-5 to TRBJ2-7; 9 bases align to TRBD1. The specimen sequenced was naive CD4+ T cells from blood. The CDR3, as DNA: TGTGCCAGCAGTTACTCACAGGGGGCGGCCGAGCAGTACTTC. Amino acid sequence: CASSYSQGAAEQYF.